This T cell receptor beta chain was profiled in a study of cytomegalovirus exposure and HLA in healthy donors. General study findings and limits: Both high specificity and high sensitivity reportedly marked the classifier's diagnosis of cytomegalovirus status. The listing of 150 or so TCR beta chains classed them as cytomegalovirus-associated.

The V end lost 2 bases, the J end lost 3 bases, and 18 bases lay between the germline ends. The germline CDR1 and CDR2 sequences are SEHNR and FQNEAQ (reference sequence). The CDR3 loop spans 17 amino acids. TCRdb's table, derived via immunoSEQ multiplex PCR, lists solely in-frame clones and lacks some. The repertoire holds 90,000 to 140,000 clones, with around 87% as singletons. As regards this clone: The target antigen is unknown.

Sequenced sample: PBMCs. V and J are TRBV7-9 and TRBJ2-3; TRBD2 might be the D (5 bases). The clonotype was recovered from a woman aged 18-30 years in good health and CMV-seropositive. In DNA, the CDR3 is TGTGCCAGCAGCTTAACCCTCGGGGTAGTCGGGACAGATACGCAGTATTTT. Its translation: CASSLTLGVVGTDTQYF.